This TCR beta chain was sequenced in a study of control samples from healthy donors and cancer patients. The CDR3 covers 17 residues. Assay used: immunoSEQ multiplex PCR; TCRdb lists only in-frame clones, some missing. The sample has approximately 140,000 clones, roughly 90% seen once; the top ten hold about 11%. This chain uses TRBV21-1 with TRBJ1-6. TRBV21-1 is classified as a pseudogene. The sample comprised blood. The sequence was collected from a man younger than 40 in good health. CDR3 residues: CASSDHRELSGNSPLHF. The CDR3 DNA is TGTGCCAGCAGCGATCACCGGGAGCTTAGCGGTAATTCACCCCTCCACTTT.